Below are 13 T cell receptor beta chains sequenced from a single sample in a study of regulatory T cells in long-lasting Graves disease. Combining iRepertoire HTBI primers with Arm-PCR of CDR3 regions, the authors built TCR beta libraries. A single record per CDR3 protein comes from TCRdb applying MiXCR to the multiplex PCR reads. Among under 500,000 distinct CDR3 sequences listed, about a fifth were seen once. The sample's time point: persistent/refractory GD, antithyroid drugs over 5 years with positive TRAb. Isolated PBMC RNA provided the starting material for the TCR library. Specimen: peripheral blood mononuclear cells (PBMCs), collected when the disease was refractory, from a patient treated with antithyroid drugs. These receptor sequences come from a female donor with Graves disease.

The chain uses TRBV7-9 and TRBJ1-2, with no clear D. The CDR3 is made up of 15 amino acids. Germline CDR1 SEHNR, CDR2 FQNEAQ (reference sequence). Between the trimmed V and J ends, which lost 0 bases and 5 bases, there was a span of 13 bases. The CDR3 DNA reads TGTGCCAGCAGCTTAGCAATAAGGGCCCAGTATGGCTACACCTTC. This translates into CASSLAIRAQYGYTF.

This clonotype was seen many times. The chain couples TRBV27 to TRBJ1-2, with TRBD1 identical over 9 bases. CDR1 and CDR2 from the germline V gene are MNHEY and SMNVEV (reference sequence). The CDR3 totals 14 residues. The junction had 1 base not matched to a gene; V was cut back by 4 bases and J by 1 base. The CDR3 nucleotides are TGTGCCAGCAGTTGGGACAGGGATAACTATGGCTACACCTTC. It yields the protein CASSWDRDNYGYTF.

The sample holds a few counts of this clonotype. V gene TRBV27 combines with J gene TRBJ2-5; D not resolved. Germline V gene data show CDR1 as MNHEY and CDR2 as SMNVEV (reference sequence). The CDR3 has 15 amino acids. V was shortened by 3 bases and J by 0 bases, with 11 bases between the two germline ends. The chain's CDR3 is CASSFGAAYQETQYF. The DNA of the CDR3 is TGTGCCAGCAGTTTCGGAGCAGCGTACCAAGAGACCCAGTACTTC.

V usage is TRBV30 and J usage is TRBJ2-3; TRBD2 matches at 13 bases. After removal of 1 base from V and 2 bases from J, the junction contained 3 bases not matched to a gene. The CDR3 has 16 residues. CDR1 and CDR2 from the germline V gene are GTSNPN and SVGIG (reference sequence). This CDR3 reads CAWSGGTSGTTDTQYF. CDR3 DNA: TGTGCCTGGAGTGGAGGGACTAGCGGGACCACAGATACGCAGTATTTT.

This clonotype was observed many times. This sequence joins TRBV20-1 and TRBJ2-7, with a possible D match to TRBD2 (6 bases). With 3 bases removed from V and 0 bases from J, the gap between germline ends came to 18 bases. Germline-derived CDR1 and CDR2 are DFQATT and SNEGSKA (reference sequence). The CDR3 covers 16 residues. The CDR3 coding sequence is TGCAGTGCTAGCCCGTCAAGTAGCGGACTCTCCTACGAGCAGTACTTC. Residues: CSASPSSSGLSYEQYF.

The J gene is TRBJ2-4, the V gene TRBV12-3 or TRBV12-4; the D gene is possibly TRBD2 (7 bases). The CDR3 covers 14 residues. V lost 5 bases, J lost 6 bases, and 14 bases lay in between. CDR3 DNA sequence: TGTGCCAGCAGTGAGGCGGGGGCTAGAAACATTCAGTACTTC. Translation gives CASSEAGARNIQYF.

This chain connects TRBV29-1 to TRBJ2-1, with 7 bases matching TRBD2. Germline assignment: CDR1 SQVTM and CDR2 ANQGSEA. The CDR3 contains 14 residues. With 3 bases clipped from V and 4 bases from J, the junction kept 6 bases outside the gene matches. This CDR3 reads CSVEFGLGYNEQFF. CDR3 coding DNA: TGCAGCGTTGAGTTTGGACTAGGATACAATGAGCAGTTCTTC.

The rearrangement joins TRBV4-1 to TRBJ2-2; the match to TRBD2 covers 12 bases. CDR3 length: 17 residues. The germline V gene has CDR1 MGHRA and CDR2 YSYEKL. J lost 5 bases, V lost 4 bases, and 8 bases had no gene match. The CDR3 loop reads CASSPTSGRAGTGELFF. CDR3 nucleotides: TGCGCCAGCAGCCCGACTAGCGGGAGAGCAGGAACCGGGGAGCTGTTTTTT.

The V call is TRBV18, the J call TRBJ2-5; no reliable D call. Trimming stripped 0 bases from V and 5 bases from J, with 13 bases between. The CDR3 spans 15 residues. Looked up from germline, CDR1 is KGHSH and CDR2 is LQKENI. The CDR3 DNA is TGTGCCAGCTCACCACCGAGCCGCCGGCGGGAGACCCAGTACTTC. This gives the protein CASSPPSRRRETQYF.

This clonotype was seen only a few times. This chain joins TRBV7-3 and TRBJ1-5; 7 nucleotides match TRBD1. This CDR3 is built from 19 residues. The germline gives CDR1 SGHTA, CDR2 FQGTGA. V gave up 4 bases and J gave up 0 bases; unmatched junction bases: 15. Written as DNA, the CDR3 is TGTGCCAGCAGCTCGTGCGCGAGGGAGGGGGCGGGTAGCAATCAGCCCCAGCATTTT. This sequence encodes CASSSCAREGAGSNQPQHF.

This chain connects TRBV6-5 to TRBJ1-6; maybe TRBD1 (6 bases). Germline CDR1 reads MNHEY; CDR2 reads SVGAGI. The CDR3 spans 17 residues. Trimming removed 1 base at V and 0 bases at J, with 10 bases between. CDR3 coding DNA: TGTGCCAGCAGTTACTACAGGGACATCTCCTATAATTCACCCCTCCACTTT. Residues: CASSYYRDISYNSPLHF.

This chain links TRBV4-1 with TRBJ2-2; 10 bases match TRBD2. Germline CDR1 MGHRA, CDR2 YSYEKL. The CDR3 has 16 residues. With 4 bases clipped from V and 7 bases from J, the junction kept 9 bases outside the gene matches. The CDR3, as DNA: TGCGCCAGCAGCCGTCGCCTAGCGGGAGCGAACGGGGAGCTGTTTTTT. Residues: CASSRRLAGANGELFF.

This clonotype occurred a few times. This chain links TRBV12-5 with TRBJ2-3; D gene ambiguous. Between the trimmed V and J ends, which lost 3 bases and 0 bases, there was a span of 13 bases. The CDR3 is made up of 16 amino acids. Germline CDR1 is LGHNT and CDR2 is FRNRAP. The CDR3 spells CASGFLLDRSTDTQYF. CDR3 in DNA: TGTGCTAGTGGTTTTCTCCTGGACCGCAGCACAGATACGCAGTATTTT.